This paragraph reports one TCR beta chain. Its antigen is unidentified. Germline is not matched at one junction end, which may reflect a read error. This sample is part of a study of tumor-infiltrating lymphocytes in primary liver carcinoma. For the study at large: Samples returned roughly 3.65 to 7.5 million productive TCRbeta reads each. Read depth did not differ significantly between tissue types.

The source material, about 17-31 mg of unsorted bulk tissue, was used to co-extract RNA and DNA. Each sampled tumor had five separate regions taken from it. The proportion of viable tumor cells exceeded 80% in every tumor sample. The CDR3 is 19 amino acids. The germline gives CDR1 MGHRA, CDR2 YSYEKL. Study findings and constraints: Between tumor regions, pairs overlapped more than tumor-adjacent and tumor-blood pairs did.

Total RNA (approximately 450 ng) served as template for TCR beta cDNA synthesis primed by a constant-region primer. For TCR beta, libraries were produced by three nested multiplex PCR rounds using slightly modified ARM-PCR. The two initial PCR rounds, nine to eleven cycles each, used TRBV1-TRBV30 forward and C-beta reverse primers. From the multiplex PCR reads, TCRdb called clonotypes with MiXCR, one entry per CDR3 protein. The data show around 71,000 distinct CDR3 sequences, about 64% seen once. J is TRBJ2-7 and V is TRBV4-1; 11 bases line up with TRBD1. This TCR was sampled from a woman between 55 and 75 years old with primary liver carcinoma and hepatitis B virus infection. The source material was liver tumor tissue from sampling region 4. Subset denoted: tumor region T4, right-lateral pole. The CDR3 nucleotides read TGCGCCAGCAGCCATCGGGACAGGGGGTCGGGAGTACGGGCCTACGAGCACTACTTC. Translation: CASSHRDRGSGVRAYEHYF.